This T cell receptor (beta chain) derives from a study of CD8 T cells in Susac syndrome. V lost 5 bases and J 6 bases, leaving 16 bases between the germline ends. The CDR3 has 15 residues. CDR1 SGHAT and CDR2 FQNNGV come from the germline V gene. With random hexamers, reverse transcription was performed on about 0.5 to 1 ug of RNA. TCRdb recomputed calls from the immunoSEQ multiplex PCR reads with MiXCR, one row per CDR3 protein. The sample gives approximately 180,000 distinct CDR3 sequences, roughly 94% of which show up once; 0.085% to 0.1% is in the top ten. This receptor was obtained from a human donor with Susac syndrome. What was sequenced was CD4+ T cells from PBMCs. V gene TRBV11-2 combines with J gene TRBJ2-2; D may be TRBD1 (5 bases). The CDR3, as DNA: TGTGCCAGCAGCAGCCCAGGGATTTCGGCCGGGGAGCTGTTTTTT. This sequence encodes CASSSPGISAGELFF.